Presented here are 23 T cell receptor beta chains from one specimen sequenced in a study of shared clonotypes between healthy human individuals (dated by TCRdb to about 2020). Library creation used the immunoSEQ multiplex PCR assay. TCRdb re-hosts the immuneACCESS table, in-frame sequences only. Its copies lack some clones; in the studies checked, an unresolved V gene accounts for under half of them, and the cause for the rest is not known. For this sample there are about 500,000 clones; 77% appear just once. The ten biggest clones cover around 12% of the sample. The sample taken for sequencing was PBMCs. The receptors come from a woman between 40 and 50 years old in good health. Some clones in this sample may be carry-over from other donors' samples.

The chain combines TRBV4-2 with TRBJ2-3; no clear D gene. The germline V and J ends were trimmed by 2 bases and 2 bases, with 5 bases remaining between them. CDR1 is LGHNA and CDR2 is YNFKEQ in the germline V gene. The CDR3 runs 13 residues. This chain's CDR3 is CASSQRDTDTQYF. CDR3 nucleotides: TGTGCCAGCAGCCAAAGGGACACAGATACGCAGTATTTT.

This chain links TRBV5-4 with TRBJ2-1, with TRBD2 matching over 10 bases. The CDR3 has 16 amino acids. V lost 4 bases and J lost 4; bases outside the gene matches: 8. The germline gives CDR1 SGHNT, CDR2 YYREEE (reference sequence). The CDR3 loop reads CASSRTIAGGYNEQFF. CDR3 sequence (DNA): TGTGCCAGCAGCCGCACTATAGCGGGGGGATACAATGAGCAGTTCTTC. The whole variable domain, remainder taken from reference TRBV5-4 and TRBJ2-1, is ETGVTQSPTHLIKTRGQQVTLRCSSQSGHNTVSWYQQALGQGPQFIFQYYREEENGRGNFPPRFSGLQFPNYSSELNVNALELDDSALYLCASSRTIAGGYNEQFFGPGTRLTVL.

The CDR3 coding sequence is TGTGCCAGCAGCTTAGGGTCGGACCCAGGGAATGAGCAGTTCTTC. It encodes CASSLGSDPGNEQFF. The gene calls are TRBV7-2 and TRBJ2-1, with a tentative D call TRBD1 (5 bases). Germline V lookup: CDR1 SGHTA, CDR2 FQGNSA. The V and J ends lost 1 base and 7 bases respectively, with 14 bases between them. The CDR3 is made up of 15 amino acids.

The rearrangement links TRBV7-2 to TRBJ1-5; D is ambiguous. Germline loops: CDR1 SGHTA, CDR2 FQGNSA. V was cut by 3 bases and J by 6 bases, with 6 bases left in between. The CDR3 is 12 amino acids. CDR3 in amino acids: CASSFSTQPQHF. The CDR3 DNA is TGTGCCAGCAGCTTTTCGACTCAGCCCCAGCATTTT.

CDR3 in amino acids: CASSSSGREAFF. The CDR3 DNA follows: TGTGCCAGCAGCTCCTCCGGGAGGGAAGCTTTCTTT. The chain uses TRBV7-3 and TRBJ1-1; no definite D call. This CDR3 spans 12 amino acids. The germline CDR1 and CDR2 sequences are SGHTA and FQGTGA. Trimming left V 4 bases short and J 8 bases short, with 11 bases between.

The V and J genes are TRBV28 and TRBJ1-4, with unresolved D. The V and J ends lost 4 bases and 8 bases respectively, with 14 bases between them. The CDR3 extends over 14 amino acids. Per the germline V gene, CDR1 is MDHEN and CDR2 is SYDVKM. The CDR3 reads CASSWGNVEEKLFF. The CDR3 coding sequence is TGTGCCAGCAGTTGGGGAAATGTAGAGGAAAAACTGTTTTTT. The whole variable domain, filled in from reference TRBV28 and TRBJ1-4, reads DVKVTQSSRYLVKRTGEKVFLECVQDMDHENMFWYRQDPGLGLRLIYFSYDVKMKEKGDIPEGYSVSREKKERFSLILESASTNQTSMYLCASSWGNVEEKLFFGSGTQLSVL.

The chain joins TRBV7-8 to TRBJ1-2; weak D call: TRBD1 (6 bases). V was shortened by 1 base and J by 4 bases, with 16 bases between the two germline ends. Looked up from germline, CDR1 is SGHVS and CDR2 is FQNEAQ. This CDR3 has 16 amino acids. CDR3 DNA: TGTGCCAGCAGCTTAGAGGGAACTGGGACAATCTATGGCTACACCTTC. Translated, it gives CASSLEGTGTIYGYTF.

This clone came up many times. The V gene is TRBV5-4, the J gene TRBJ2-7, with 7 bases matching TRBD1. The J segment lost 5 bases and the V segment lost 0 bases, leaving 2 bases of the junction unmatched. The CDR3 covers 13 residues. Germline assignment: CDR1 SGHNT and CDR2 YYREEE (reference sequence). The CDR3 nucleotides read TGTGCCAGCAGCTTGGGACAGGGCAACGAGCAGTACTTC. Translating it yields CASSLGQGNEQYF.

This clone is a singleton in its sample. The rearrangement links TRBV2 to TRBJ1-2; D unclear. CDR3 length: 13 residues. The V and J ends lost 3 bases and 4 bases respectively, with 9 bases between them. The germline CDR1 and CDR2 sequences are SNHLY and FYNNEI. The CDR3 sequence: CASSDDTSYGYTF. CDR3 in DNA: TGTGCCAGCAGTGACGACACCTCCTATGGCTACACCTTC.

The chain employs TRBV15 and TRBJ2-5; D remains ambiguous. This CDR3 has 15 amino acids. Trimming removed 3 bases from V and 3 bases from J, with 14 bases in between. Germline V CDR1 and CDR2: LNHNV, YYDKDF (reference sequence). The CDR3 DNA reads TGTGCCACCAGCAGCGCCCCTAGGGCTAAAGAGACCCAGTACTTC. It yields the protein CATSSAPRAKETQYF.

This clone was counted between two and nine times. The V gene is TRBV25-1, the J gene TRBJ2-7; D uncertain. CDR3 length equals 18 residues. V was cut by 3 bases and J by 0 bases, with 21 bases left in between. The germline CDR1 and CDR2 sequences are MGHDK and SYGVNS. The CDR3: CASSDPESRREISYEQYF. The CDR3 DNA reads as TGTGCCAGCAGTGATCCCGAGAGCCGCCGAGAGATCTCCTACGAGCAGTACTTC.

The genes are TRBV30 and TRBJ1-3; no reliable D call. V lost 4 bases and J lost 6, with 7 bases in between. The CDR3 sequence is 11 residues long. Germline assignment: CDR1 GTSNPN and CDR2 SVGIG (reference sequence). The CDR3 DNA is TGTGCCTGGATGTTGGAAAACACCATATATTTT. Its translation: CAWMLENTIYF.

In regard to this clone: This likely reflects a read error, since a far larger clone is one base away. V usage is TRBV29-1 and J usage is TRBJ1-4; 9 nucleotides line up with TRBD1. This CDR3 is built from 16 residues. Germline V gives CDR1 SQVTM, CDR2 ANQGSEA. Trimming at V came to 7 bases and at J to 8 bases, leaving 17 bases not matched to a gene. Here the CDR3 reads CSGPLHRDREDEKLFF. The CDR3 coding sequence is TGCAGCGGTCCTCTCCACCGGGACAGGGAGGACGAAAAACTGTTTTTT.

The gene calls are TRBV5-4 and TRBJ2-7, with 8 positions matching TRBD2. The CDR3 contains 14 residues. Trimming cost V 4 bases and J 3 bases; bases outside gene matches: 6. Germline V gives CDR1 SGHNT, CDR2 YYREEE (reference sequence). DNA of the CDR3: TGTGCCAGCAGCGACGGACTAGCTGTCTACGAGCAGTACTTC. Its protein is CASSDGLAVYEQYF. Drawing the rest from reference TRBV5-4 and TRBJ2-7, the complete variable domain is ETGVTQSPTHLIKTRGQQVTLRCSSQSGHNTVSWYQQALGQGPQFIFQYYREEENGRGNFPPRFSGLQFPNYSSELNVNALELDDSALYLCASSDGLAVYEQYFGPGTRLTVT.

The rearrangement joins TRBV7-3 to TRBJ1-6, with D perhaps TRBD1 (6 bases). The ends were cut back, 5 bases at V and 7 bases at J, with 12 bases in the middle. Germline values: CDR1 SGHTA, CDR2 FQGTGA. This CDR3 comprises 14 residues. CDR3 coding DNA: TGTGCCAGCAGCCCGGGACACCAAAATTCACCCCTCCACTTT. Protein product: CASSPGHQNSPLHF.

V is TRBV5-1 and J is TRBJ2-1; tentative D call: TRBD1 (6 bases). The germline V and J ends were trimmed by 0 bases and 10 bases, with 17 bases remaining between them. Germline V gene data show CDR1 as SGHRS and CDR2 as YFSETQ. The CDR3 has 15 amino acids. The DNA of the CDR3 is TGCGCCAGCAGCTTGGCTCCAGGGGAAAGTCGGGAGCAGTTCTTC. Translation gives CASSLAPGESREQFF.

This chain connects TRBV9 to TRBJ2-7; a weak D match, TRBD1 (6 bases). The CDR3 spans 15 residues. The V gene's germline CDR1 is SGDLS and CDR2 YYNGEE. V lost 3 bases and J 4 bases, leaving 17 bases between the germline ends. In DNA, the CDR3 is TGTGCCAGCAGCGAATCCGGGACAAGATCATACGAGCAGTACTTC. Protein: CASSESGTRSYEQYF. Full variable domain (outside the CDR3, taken from reference TRBV9 and TRBJ2-7): DSGVTQTPKHLITATGQRVTLRCSPRSGDLSVYWYQQSLDQGLQFLIQYYNGEERAKGNILERFSAQQFPDLHSELNLSSLELGDSALYFCASSESGTRSYEQYFGPGTRLTVT.

The chain links TRBV28 to TRBJ1-2, with D perhaps matching TRBD1 (6 bases). Germline V CDR1 and CDR2: MDHEN, SYDVKM. The CDR3 extends over 14 amino acids. V was shortened by 4 bases and J by 6 bases, with 15 bases between the two germline ends. CDR3 region: CASSSPGQGHGYTF. CDR3 nucleotide sequence: TGTGCCAGCAGTTCGCCGGGACAAGGACATGGCTACACCTTC.

This chain links TRBV4-1 with TRBJ2-1, with D hard to call. V gave up 1 base and J gave up 0 bases, with 4 bases separating them. Germline assignment: CDR1 MGHRA and CDR2 YSYEKL. This CDR3 comprises 14 residues. The CDR3 reads CASSQGSSYNEQFF. CDR3 in DNA: TGCGCCAGCAGCCAAGGAAGCTCCTACAATGAGCAGTTCTTC.

The table lists this clone with a few counts. The chain has TRBV18 and TRBJ2-3, with D perhaps given as TRBD1 or TRBD2 (5 bases each). The V end lost 6 bases, the J end lost 1 base, and 17 bases lay between the germline ends. The CDR3 has 16 amino acids. Germline values: CDR1 KGHSH, CDR2 LQKENI. CDR3 in amino acids: CASSVRGVRGTDTQYF. CDR3 DNA sequence: TGTGCCAGCTCGGTCCGGGGCGTGCGTGGCACAGATACGCAGTATTTT.

Note on this clone: It differs at one base from a far larger clone, so likely a read error. Other DNA sequences in this sample translate to the same CDR3. CDR3 protein: CASSRLTGNTEAFF. Here the CDR3 DNA reads TGCGCCAGCAGCAGGCTGACAGGAAACACTGAAGCTTTCTTT. V is TRBV5-1 and J is TRBJ1-1; perhaps TRBD1 as D (6 bases). CDR1 SGHRS and CDR2 YFSETQ come from the germline V gene. The CDR3 is 14 amino acids. V was cut by 4 bases and J by 2 bases, with 12 bases left in between.

Notes on this clone: A far larger clone lies a single base away; this is likely a read error. The V call is TRBV30, the J call TRBJ1-1; D gene uncertain. There are 14 residues in the CDR3. Germline CDR1 GTSNPN, CDR2 SVGIG (reference sequence). Here the CDR3 DNA reads TGTGCCTGGGGTGTCGGACTCTGGGACACTGAAGCTTTCTTT. Translation: CAWGVGLWDTEAFF.

This clone was counted only a few times. V and J are TRBV15 and TRBJ2-3, with TRBD1 as a possible D gene (6 bases). The CDR3 has 15 amino acids. The V and J ends lost 0 bases and 6 bases respectively, with 13 bases between them. Germline V CDR1 and CDR2: LNHNV, YYDKDF (reference sequence). The CDR3 sequence: CATSRDGTRGDTQYF. The CDR3 region has the DNA TGTGCCACCAGCAGAGATGGGACGAGGGGGGATACGCAGTATTTT.